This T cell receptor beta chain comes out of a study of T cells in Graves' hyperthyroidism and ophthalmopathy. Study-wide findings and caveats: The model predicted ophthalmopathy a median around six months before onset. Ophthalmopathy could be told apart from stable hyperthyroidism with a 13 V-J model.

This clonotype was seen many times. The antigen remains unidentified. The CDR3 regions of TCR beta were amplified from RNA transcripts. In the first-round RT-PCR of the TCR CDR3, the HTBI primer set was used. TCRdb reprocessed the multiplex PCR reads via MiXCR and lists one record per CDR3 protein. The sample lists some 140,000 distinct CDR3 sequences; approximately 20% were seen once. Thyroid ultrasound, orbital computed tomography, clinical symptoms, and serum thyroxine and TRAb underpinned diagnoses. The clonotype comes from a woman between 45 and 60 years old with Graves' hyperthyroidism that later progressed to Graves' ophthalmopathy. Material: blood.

The CDR3 region has the DNA TGTGCCAGCAGCTCCGGGGGGGGGACTAGCGGGAACGTCCGGGGTGAGCAGTTCTTC. Its protein product is CASSSGGGTSGNVRGEQFF. This chain joins TRBV7-2 and TRBJ2-1; 13 bases match TRBD2. Germline CDR1 SGHTA, CDR2 FQGNSA. This CDR3 has 19 residues. V was clipped by 4 bases and J by 9 bases; unmatched bases: 18.